The entry below describes one TCR beta chain. Clinical history as reported by participants underpinned cohort assignment. The CDR3 consists of 14 residues. Per germline, CDR1 SQVTM and CDR2 ANQGSEA. V gave up 3 bases and J gave up 3 bases; unmatched junction bases: 4. The data were taken from a study of blood T cell repertoires in COVID-19. About the study: The samples span acute and convalescent COVID-19 from the United States, Italy and Spain. Sample material is recorded as cDNA or gDNA derived from T cells, B-cell-depleted T cells, or PBMCs.

Profiling relied on immunoSEQ multiplex PCR, and the TCRdb table lists in-frame clones only, not all of them. The data hold approximately 150,000 clones, with roughly 84% observed a single time. V usage is TRBV29-1 and J usage is TRBJ2-3; 9 bases are shared with TRBD1. The clonotype was recovered from a human donor with acute COVID-19. The donor label of this sample is uncertain. The sample comprised PBMCs or T cells enriched from blood (not recorded which). The CDR3 here is CSVDGTGNTDTQYF. The CDR3 DNA reads as TGCAGCGTTGATGGGACAGGGAATACAGATACGCAGTATTTT.